The rows below give T cell receptor beta chains drawn from one sample of a study of T-cell memory formation after mild COVID-19. TCRdb re-called the 5' RACE reads with MiXCR, one entry per CDR3 protein. The table shows fewer than 650,000 distinct CDR3 sequences, with around 16% occurring only once. The sequenced sample consisted of PBMCs or a T cell subset sorted from them (not recorded which). These receptors came from an adult woman who had mild COVID-19 (a few samples of this study predate the infection). Cell type and time point are not known. Both conserved end residues are part of each CDR3. D genes are given only for firm matches. The size of a clone is reported for some rows only, either as once, few or many, or as a class for expanded clones.

CDR3 length: 15
clone size: few
V gene: TRBV24-1
D gene: .
J gene: TRBJ2-7
CDR3 protein: CATSDGTLSSYEQYF
CDR3 DNA: TGTGCCACCAGTGATGGGACGTTGAGCTCCTACGAGCAGTACTTC

CDR3 length: 13
clone size: .
V gene: TRBV11-3
D gene: .
J gene: TRBJ1-2
CDR3 protein: CASSTSGVYGYTF
CDR3 DNA: TGTGCCAGCAGCACATCTGGTGTATATGGCTACACCTTC

CDR3 length: 17
clone size: many
V gene: TRBV5-1
D gene: TRBD2
J gene: TRBJ2-1
CDR3 protein: CASSTSPLAGPYNEQFF
CDR3 DNA: TGCGCCAGCAGCACCTCCCCACTAGCGGGTCCCTACAATGAGCAGTTCTTC

CDR3 length: 13
clone size: .
V gene: TRBV7-9
D gene: .
J gene: TRBJ2-2
CDR3 protein: CASRRDSTGELFF
CDR3 DNA: TGTGCCAGCCGCCGGGACTCCACCGGGGAGCTGTTTTTT

CDR3 length: 15
clone size: .
V gene: TRBV7-8
D gene: .
J gene: TRBJ1-2
CDR3 protein: CASSSHRLGGYGYTF
CDR3 DNA: TGTGCCAGCAGCTCCCATAGGCTTGGGGGCTATGGCTACACCTTC

CDR3 length: 16
clone size: .
V gene: TRBV5-6
D gene: TRBD1
J gene: TRBJ1-2
CDR3 protein: CASSPTSGTAWEGYTF
CDR3 DNA: TGTGCCAGCAGCCCTACAAGCGGGACAGCCTGGGAAGGCTACACCTTC

CDR3 length: 15
clone size: .
V gene: TRBV5-1
D gene: .
J gene: TRBJ2-1
CDR3 protein: CASSLGSSVGNEQFF
CDR3 DNA: TGCGCCAGCAGCTTGGGGTCCTCTGTGGGGAATGAGCAGTTCTTC

CDR3 length: 12
clone size: .
V gene: TRBV20-1
D gene: .
J gene: TRBJ1-1
CDR3 protein: CSARVGNTEAFF
CDR3 DNA: TGCAGTGCTAGAGTGGGGAACACTGAAGCTTTCTTT

CDR3 length: 17
clone size: .
V gene: TRBV6-2/TRBV6-3
D gene: TRBD1
J gene: TRBJ2-1
CDR3 protein: CASSWNQGQPKRDEQFF
CDR3 DNA: TGTGCCAGCAGTTGGAACCAGGGACAGCCAAAAAGGGATGAGCAGTTCTTC

CDR3 length: 13
clone size: .
V gene: TRBV18
D gene: TRBD1
J gene: TRBJ1-2
CDR3 protein: CATAEQGNYGYTF
CDR3 DNA: TGTGCCACGGCCGAACAGGGGAACTATGGCTACACCTTC

CDR3 length: 15
clone size: .
V gene: TRBV5-6
D gene: TRBD1
J gene: TRBJ1-1
CDR3 protein: CASSLPGTGGTEAFF
CDR3 DNA: TGTGCCAGCAGCTTGCCCGGGACAGGGGGCACTGAAGCTTTCTTT

CDR3 length: 15
clone size: few
V gene: TRBV6-2/TRBV6-3
D gene: .
J gene: TRBJ2-1
CDR3 protein: CASSYSWQPYNEQFF
CDR3 DNA: TGTGCCAGCAGTTACTCGTGGCAGCCCTACAATGAGCAGTTCTTC

CDR3 length: 14
clone size: .
V gene: TRBV18
D gene: TRBD1
J gene: TRBJ1-1
CDR3 protein: CASRNWTGGTEAFF
CDR3 DNA: TGTGCCAGCCGAAATTGGACAGGGGGCACTGAAGCTTTCTTT

CDR3 length: 14
clone size: few
V gene: TRBV7-9
D gene: .
J gene: TRBJ2-7
CDR3 protein: CASSPSTWSYEQYF
CDR3 DNA: TGTGCCAGCAGCCCGAGTACGTGGTCCTACGAGCAGTACTTC

CDR3 length: 14
clone size: .
V gene: TRBV27
D gene: TRBD1
J gene: TRBJ2-7
CDR3 protein: CASSHMTGSDEQYF
CDR3 DNA: TGTGCCAGCAGTCATATGACAGGGAGCGACGAGCAGTACTTC

CDR3 length: 16
clone size: few
V gene: TRBV6-1
D gene: TRBD2
J gene: TRBJ2-7
CDR3 protein: CASSEARRGGGYEQYF
CDR3 DNA: TGTGCCAGCAGTGAAGCGAGGCGGGGGGGCGGCTACGAGCAGTACTTC

CDR3 length: 17
clone size: few
V gene: TRBV6-5
D gene: TRBD1
J gene: TRBJ2-7
CDR3 protein: CASSFSGQGAQAYEQYF
CDR3 DNA: TGTGCCAGCAGTTTCTCGGGACAGGGGGCACAAGCCTACGAGCAGTACTTC

CDR3 length: 13
clone size: few
V gene: TRBV7-8
D gene: .
J gene: TRBJ1-1
CDR3 protein: CASSLGRSGKAFF
CDR3 DNA: TGTGCCAGCAGCTTAGGGCGTTCAGGGAAAGCTTTCTTT

CDR3 length: 19
clone size: many
V gene: TRBV4-3
D gene: .
J gene: TRBJ2-1
CDR3 protein: CASSQEQLMGDLSYNEQFF
CDR3 DNA: TGCGCCAGCAGCCAAGAGCAGTTAATGGGGGATTTATCCTACAATGAGCAGTTCTTC

CDR3 length: 14
clone size: .
V gene: TRBV20-1
D gene: TRBD1
J gene: TRBJ2-2
CDR3 protein: CSAKRTGATGELFF
CDR3 DNA: TGCAGTGCTAAAAGGACAGGGGCCACCGGGGAGCTGTTTTTT

CDR3 length: 11
clone size: .
V gene: TRBV19
D gene: .
J gene: TRBJ1-2
CDR3 protein: CASSIYDGYTF
CDR3 DNA: TGTGCCAGTAGTATTTATGATGGCTACACCTTC

CDR3 length: 11
clone size: .
V gene: TRBV20-1
D gene: .
J gene: TRBJ1-2
CDR3 protein: CSASIPGGTHF
CDR3 DNA: TGCAGTGCTAGTATCCCTGGGGGGACCCACTTC

CDR3 length: 15
clone size: .
V gene: TRBV18
D gene: .
J gene: TRBJ1-2
CDR3 protein: CASSPGPDGNYGYTF
CDR3 DNA: TGTGCCAGCTCACCAGGGCCTGACGGTAACTATGGCTACACCTTC

CDR3 length: 15
clone size: few
V gene: TRBV7-9
D gene: TRBD1
J gene: TRBJ1-1
CDR3 protein: CASSPPQGALYGAFF
CDR3 DNA: TGTGCCAGCAGCCCTCCTCAGGGGGCGCTTTACGGTGCTTTCTTT

CDR3 length: 15
clone size: many
V gene: TRBV5-1
D gene: .
J gene: TRBJ2-1
CDR3 protein: CASSLDPGDPNEQFF
CDR3 DNA: TGCGCCAGCAGCTTGGATCCGGGGGACCCCAATGAGCAGTTCTTC

CDR3 length: 16
clone size: .
V gene: TRBV7-9
D gene: .
J gene: TRBJ2-1
CDR3 protein: CASSLGSGNRGDEQFF
CDR3 DNA: TGTGCCAGCAGCTTAGGTTCCGGTAATCGGGGAGATGAGCAGTTCTTC

CDR3 length: 17
clone size: few
V gene: TRBV6-1
D gene: TRBD2
J gene: TRBJ2-1
CDR3 protein: CASSEGLAGLAGDEQFF
CDR3 DNA: TGTGCCAGCAGTGAAGGTCTTGCCGGACTAGCGGGGGATGAGCAGTTCTTC

CDR3 length: 12
clone size: many
V gene: TRBV7-3
D gene: .
J gene: TRBJ2-1
CDR3 protein: CASSRGGDEQFF
CDR3 DNA: TGTGCCAGCAGTCGGGGTGGGGATGAGCAGTTCTTC

CDR3 length: 15
clone size: .
V gene: TRBV2
D gene: TRBD1
J gene: TRBJ2-1
CDR3 protein: CASSVETGGYNEQFF
CDR3 DNA: TGTGCCAGCAGTGTAGAGACAGGGGGCTACAATGAGCAGTTCTTC

CDR3 length: 15
clone size: .
V gene: TRBV5-1
D gene: .
J gene: TRBJ2-1
CDR3 protein: CASSPDSLSYNEQFF
CDR3 DNA: TGCGCCAGCAGCCCCGACTCTCTTTCCTACAATGAGCAGTTCTTC

CDR3 length: 18
clone size: few
V gene: TRBV4-1
D gene: .
J gene: TRBJ1-2
CDR3 protein: CASSQHPRGGVDNYGYTF
CDR3 DNA: TGCGCCAGCAGCCAACATCCCCGGGGGGGGGTGGACAACTATGGCTACACCTTC

CDR3 length: 14
clone size: few
V gene: TRBV15
D gene: TRBD2
J gene: TRBJ2-2
CDR3 protein: CATSRDSGAGELFF
CDR3 DNA: TGTGCCACCAGCAGAGATAGCGGGGCCGGGGAGCTGTTTTTT

CDR3 length: 14
clone size: many
V gene: TRBV20-1
D gene: TRBD1
J gene: TRBJ1-4
CDR3 protein: CSARQGATNEKLFF
CDR3 DNA: TGCAGTGCTAGACAGGGGGCAACTAATGAAAAACTGTTTTTT

CDR3 length: 17
clone size: few
V gene: TRBV6-6
D gene: TRBD1
J gene: TRBJ1-5
CDR3 protein: CASSYSTGDYSNQPQHF
CDR3 DNA: TGTGCCAGCAGTTACTCCACAGGGGACTATAGCAATCAGCCCCAGCATTTT

CDR3 length: 14
clone size: .
V gene: TRBV6-2/TRBV6-3
D gene: .
J gene: TRBJ2-2
CDR3 protein: CASAQGWNTGELFF
CDR3 DNA: TGTGCCAGCGCCCAGGGGTGGAACACCGGGGAGCTGTTTTTT

CDR3 length: 14
clone size: .
V gene: TRBV5-5
D gene: .
J gene: TRBJ1-2
CDR3 protein: CASSLDGGAVGYTF
CDR3 DNA: TGTGCCAGCAGCTTGGATGGGGGAGCGGTCGGCTACACCTTC